This T cell receptor beta chain was sequenced during a study of blood T cell repertoires in COVID-19. Original processing methods: It was from reference gene primer amplification that nucleated cell counts were estimated. Clones were read by immunoSEQ multiplex PCR, and TCRdb kept only the in-frame ones, dropping some. V, J and clone size are taken as reported in that table, and D and trimming were inferred from the DNA itself. The sample carries around 300,000 clones, nearly 90% recorded once. Per the germline V gene, CDR1 is MDHEN and CDR2 is SYDVKM. The CDR3 sequence is 12 residues long. V was pared by 6 bases and J by 10 bases, with 7 bases of the junction left unmatched.

The chain uses TRBV28 and TRBJ1-2, with 8 bases that match TRBD1. The sequence came from a woman aged 60-75 years who had recovered from COVID-19. Input material: PBMCs or T cells enriched from blood (not recorded which). Here the CDR3 reads CASSPGGWDYTF. CDR3 coding DNA: TGTGCCAGCAGCCCAGGGGGCTGGGACTACACCTTC.